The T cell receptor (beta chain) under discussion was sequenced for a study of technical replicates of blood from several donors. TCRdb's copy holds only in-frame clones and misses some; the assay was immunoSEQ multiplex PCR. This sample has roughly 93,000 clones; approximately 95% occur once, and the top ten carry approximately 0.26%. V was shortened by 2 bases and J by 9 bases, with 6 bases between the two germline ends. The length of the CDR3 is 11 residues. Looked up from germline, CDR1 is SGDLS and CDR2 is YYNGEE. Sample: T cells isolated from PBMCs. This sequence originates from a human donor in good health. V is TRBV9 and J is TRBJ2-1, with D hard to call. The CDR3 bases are TGTGCCAGCAGCGTCCGCGGTGAGCAGTTCTTC. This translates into CASSVRGEQFF.